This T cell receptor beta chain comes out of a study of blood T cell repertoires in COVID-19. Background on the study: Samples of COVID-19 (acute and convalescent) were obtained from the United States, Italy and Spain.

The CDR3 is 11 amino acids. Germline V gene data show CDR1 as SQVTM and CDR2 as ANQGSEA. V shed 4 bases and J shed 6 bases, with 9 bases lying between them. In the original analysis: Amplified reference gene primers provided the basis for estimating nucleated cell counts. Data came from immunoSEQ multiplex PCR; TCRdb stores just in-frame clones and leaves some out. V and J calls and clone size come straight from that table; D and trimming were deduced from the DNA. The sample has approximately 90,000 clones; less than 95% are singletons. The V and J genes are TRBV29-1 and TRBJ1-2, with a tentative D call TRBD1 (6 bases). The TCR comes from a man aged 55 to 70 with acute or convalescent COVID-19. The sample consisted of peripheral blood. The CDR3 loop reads CSVVGADGYTF. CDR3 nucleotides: TGCAGCGTTGTGGGGGCTGATGGCTACACCTTC.